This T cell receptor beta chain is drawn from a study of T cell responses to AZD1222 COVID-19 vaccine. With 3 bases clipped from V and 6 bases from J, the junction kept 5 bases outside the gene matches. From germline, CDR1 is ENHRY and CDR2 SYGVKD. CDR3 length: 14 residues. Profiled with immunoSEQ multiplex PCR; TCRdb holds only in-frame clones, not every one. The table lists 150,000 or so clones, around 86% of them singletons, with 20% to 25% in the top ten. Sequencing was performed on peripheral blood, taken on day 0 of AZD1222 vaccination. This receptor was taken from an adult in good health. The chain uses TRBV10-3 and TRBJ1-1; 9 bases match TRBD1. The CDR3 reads CAISEQGAIAEAFF. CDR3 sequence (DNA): TGTGCCATCAGTGAACAGGGGGCGATCGCTGAAGCTTTCTTT.